This TCR beta chain emerged from a study of blood T cell repertoires in COVID-19. The V gene lost 5 bases and the J gene lost 0 bases, with 10 bases spanning the gap. The CDR3 extends over 14 amino acids. Germline CDR1 reads SGHAT; CDR2 reads FQNNGV. Clones were read by immunoSEQ multiplex PCR, and TCRdb kept only the in-frame ones, dropping some. The sample gives over 200,000 clones, roughly 85% of which show up once; over 1.5% is in the top ten. The source of this sequence is a woman aged 45 to 65 who had recovered from COVID-19. The sample taken for sequencing was PBMCs or T cells enriched from blood (not recorded which). The chain couples TRBV11-2 to TRBJ1-2; D is possibly TRBD1 (6 bases). CDR3 sequence: CASSADRANYGYTF. The CDR3 region has the DNA TGTGCCAGCAGCGCGGACAGAGCTAACTATGGCTACACCTTC. Full variable domain (rest looked up from reference TRBV11-2 and TRBJ1-2): EAGVAQSPRYKIIEKRQSVAFWCNPISGHATLYWYQQILGQGPKLLIQFQNNGVVDDSQLPKDRFSAERLKGVDSTLKIQPAKLEDSAVYLCASSADRANYGYTFGSGTRLTVV.